The T cell receptor beta chain under discussion was sequenced for a study of cytomegalovirus exposure and HLA in healthy donors. Trimming took off 2 bases at V and 1 base at J, with 8 bases between the two ends. CDR1 is SNHLY and CDR2 is FYNNEI in the germline V gene. This CDR3 spans 14 amino acids. Points on this clone: The antigen remains unidentified.

60 Vbeta and 13 Jbeta primers were used in PCR. Original methodology: In a later analysis, 75 million to 95 million unique TCR beta chains included roughly 11 million shared by two or more donors. Measured with immunoSEQ multiplex PCR; TCRdb has only the in-frame clones, and not every one. V, J and clone size are those of that table, while D and trimming were read from the DNA. This table holds roughly 130,000 clones, approximately 8.8% found once. General study points: Cytomegalovirus-associated TCR beta chains were listed, numbering roughly 150. Earlier analysis yielded a pattern in which most TCR beta V segments were productive about 87% or about 30% of the time.

When sampled, the donors appeared nominally healthy, though they likely had unrecorded immune exposures. The J gene is TRBJ1-1, the V gene TRBV2; TRBD1 might be the D (5 bases). Input material: PBMCs. The source is a man in his forties in good health and CMV-seronegative. In DNA, the CDR3 is TGTGCCAGCAGTGAATGGCAGGGGAACACTGAAGCTTTCTTT. This codes for CASSEWQGNTEAFF.